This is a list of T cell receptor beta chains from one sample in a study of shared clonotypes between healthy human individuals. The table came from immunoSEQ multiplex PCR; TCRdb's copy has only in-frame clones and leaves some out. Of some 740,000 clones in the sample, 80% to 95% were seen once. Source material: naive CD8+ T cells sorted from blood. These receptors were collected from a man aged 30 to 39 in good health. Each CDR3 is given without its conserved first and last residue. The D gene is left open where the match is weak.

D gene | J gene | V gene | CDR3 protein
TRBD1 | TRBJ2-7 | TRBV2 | ANGQVTYEQY
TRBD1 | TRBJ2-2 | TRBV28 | ASSLRDSLRGELF
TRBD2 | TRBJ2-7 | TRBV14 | ASSQDGGYGSHEQY
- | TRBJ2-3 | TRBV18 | ASSPRVVRPADTQY
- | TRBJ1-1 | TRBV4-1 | ASSQTGYTEAF
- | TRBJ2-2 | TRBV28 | ASSLMGQNTGELF
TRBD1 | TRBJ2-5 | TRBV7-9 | ASRPGQPQETQY
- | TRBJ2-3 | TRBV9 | ASSSGTTDTDTQY
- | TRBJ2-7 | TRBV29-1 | SVGRTSTKQKSSYEQY
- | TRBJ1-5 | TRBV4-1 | ASSQAGGASQPQH
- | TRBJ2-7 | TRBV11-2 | ASSLLAPYEQY
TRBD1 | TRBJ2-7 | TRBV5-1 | ASSATRGPYEQY
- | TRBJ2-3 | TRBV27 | ASRPPHGALPGTDTQY
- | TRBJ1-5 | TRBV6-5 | ASSYMANQPQH
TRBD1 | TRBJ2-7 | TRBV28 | ASSIGTGLGEQY
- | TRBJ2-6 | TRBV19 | ASSAQQGWGANVLT
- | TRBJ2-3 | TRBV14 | ASSGSGALTDTQY
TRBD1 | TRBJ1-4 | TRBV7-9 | ASSPNPPGQREKLF
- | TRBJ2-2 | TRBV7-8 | ASSSRTVGNTGELF
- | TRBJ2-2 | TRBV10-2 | ASSGTGTGNTGELF
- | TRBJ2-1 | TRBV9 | ASSDQTGDNEQF
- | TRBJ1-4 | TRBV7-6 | ASSPYTTNEKLF